These 4 T cell receptor beta chains were sequenced from one sample in a study of human T cells and chemical hapten exposure. Time point of the sample: healthy volunteer bleed at 6 weeks. The total RNA was obtained from whole blood that was not fractionated. TCRdb redid the calling of the RACE reads with MiXCR, one entry per CDR3 protein. Here the sample spans about 80,000 distinct CDR3 sequences, around 9.3% being singletons. Material: whole blood. The receptors originated from a female donor in good health. Some clones in this sample may be carry-over from other donors' samples.

The rearrangement joins TRBV23-1 to TRBJ1-6; perhaps TRBD1 as D (5 bases). TRBV23-1 is classed as an ORF, of uncertain function. There are 17 residues in the CDR3. V gave up 4 bases and J gave up 10 bases, with 23 bases separating them. In nucleotides, the CDR3 is TGCGCCAGCAGTCCCAGGCCCAGGGAGGGTCGGGGATCACCCCTCCACTTT. This gives the protein CASSPRPREGRGSPLHF.

This clonotype has ten or more counts. The chain is built from TRBV6-2 or TRBV6-3 and TRBJ1-1, with D possibly matching TRBD1 (6 bases). Germline V gene lookup returns CDR1 MNHEY and CDR2 SVGEGT. This CDR3 comprises 11 residues. V dropped 5 bases and J dropped 5 bases, with 6 bases sitting between them. The chain's CDR3 is CASSQGTEAFF. CDR3 nucleotides: TGTGCCAGCAGTCAGGGGACTGAAGCTTTCTTT.

The table lists this clonotype with a few counts. The genes are TRBV20-1 and TRBJ2-7; the match to TRBD1 covers 7 bases. The J segment lost 0 bases and the V segment lost 1 base, leaving 3 bases of the junction unmatched. Germline V lookup: CDR1 DFQATT, CDR2 SNEGSKA (reference sequence). The CDR3 is 14 residues long. This CDR3 is CSARVGDSSYEQYF. As DNA, the CDR3 is TGCAGTGCTAGAGTAGGGGACAGCTCCTACGAGCAGTACTTC.

This clonotype was counted between two and nine times. This sequence joins TRBV9 and TRBJ2-5; 9 bases line up with TRBD2. V shed 0 bases, J shed 5 bases, and the junction held 5 bases outside the gene matches. The germline V gene has CDR1 SGDLS and CDR2 YYNGEE. The CDR3 loop spans 15 amino acids. The CDR3 is CASSVDWLAGETQYF. Written as DNA, the CDR3 is TGTGCCAGCAGCGTAGATTGGCTAGCGGGGGAGACCCAGTACTTC.